The sequence of this T cell receptor beta chain was determined in a study of blood T cell repertoires in COVID-19. In the study overall: Both acute and convalescent COVID-19 samples were obtained from the United States, Italy and Spain. T cells, B-cell-depleted T cells, or PBMCs supplied cDNA or gDNA.

Authors' data handling: By means of reference gene primer amplification, nucleated cell counts were estimated. Assay: immunoSEQ multiplex PCR; the TCRdb copy retains only in-frame clones and omits some. The V and J calls and clone size were taken over from that table, and D and trimming were inferred from the DNA. The sample records about 54,000 clones, about 90% being singletons. This receptor was taken from a woman aged 55-69 years with active or convalescent COVID-19. Input material: peripheral blood.

DNA of the CDR3: TGTGCCACCAGTGATATAGGACTGATCAATGAAAAACTGTTTTTT. Its translation is CATSDIGLINEKLFF. The rearrangement links TRBV24-1 to TRBJ1-4; D gene ambiguous. There are 15 residues in the CDR3. The ends were cut back, 3 bases at V and 5 bases at J, with 12 bases in the middle. Germline CDR1 and CDR2: KGHDR and SFDVKD.